This T cell receptor (beta chain) was found in a study of cytomegalovirus exposure and HLA in healthy donors (dated by TCRdb to 2015 to 2018). Looking at the study overall: In an earlier analysis of about 560 of the donors, less than 350 Gb of sequence data and just under 120 million unique TCR beta sequences from about 179 million T cells were reported. Roughly 300 gigabases of sequencing data and 70 million to 100 million unique TCR sequences made up an early release that covered roughly 670 HLA-typed donors. The genetic ancestry cluster associated with self-reported Caucasian donors included 81% of the roughly 380 genotyped donors. The aim of the study was to test whether cataloging public T cell receptors could identify signatures of past pathogen exposure. The study used immunosequencing to profile the T cell repertoires of more than 650 subjects and linked those repertoires to cytomegalovirus serostatus. In addition to the first cohort of several hundred subjects, a separate validation cohort of 120 different subjects was used. The study combined high-throughput TCR immunosequencing, statistical association of individual TCRs with disease status, and machine learning to predict cytomegalovirus infection status. A later analysis re-examined previously published TCR beta repertoires from 610 or so donors and added high-resolution HLA genotyping to investigate patterns of TCR occurrence. Rather than drawing on any new phenotypic data, the later analysis identified candidate immune exposures from TCR beta sequences and the way those sequences occurred across donors. An earlier analysis of about 620 of the donors applied high-throughput TCR beta sequencing to assess whether each TCR beta V gene segment acted as functional or pseudogenic. Donor age, sex, ethnicity and CMV serostatus were compiled alongside the repertoire data. A later genetic analysis took genome-wide SNP genotypes for about 55% of the 666 donors and used that subset as a discovery cohort. All discovery cohort repertoires had been generated on a single sequencing platform. HLA typing included class I and class II loci at four-digit resolution. Typing coverage differed by locus: A, B, C, DRB1 and DQB1 were typed in roughly 629-630 donors, DQA1 in about 500, DPA1 in 600 to 610, and DPB1 in 450 to 490. Roughly 5 DR-DQ haplotypes were handled as single units for association and clustering, since linkage in the cohort was strong. Among roughly 400 genotyped donors of the cohort, an average of around 240,000 unique TCR beta nucleotide sequences were sequenced per donor, roughly 20% of them non-productive.

In total, around 600 healthy bone marrow donors made up the cohort. Cohort members were all nominally healthy when sampled, although unrecorded immune exposures were likely present. The donor tested CMV seronegative and was one of the 352 seronegative cohort members. Each donor provided a peripheral blood sample, and peripheral blood mononuclear cells were used for TCR beta sequencing. The Qiagen DNeasy Blood Extraction Kit was used to extract genomic DNA from the blood cell samples. Study-level results and caveats: Seventeen rarely observed V segments, including chromosome 9 orphons, were excluded from the earlier analysis of a few hundred of the donors because counts were too low. Strong co-occurrence of HLA alleles, especially DR and DQ, made assigning TCR associations to individual alleles difficult. Most TCR sequences were seen in very few donors, while some public TCRs were found in many individuals. The study listed 150 to 200 TCR beta chains as associated with cytomegalovirus. In this cohort, only TCR beta chains were sequenced, and detectable features were limited by the absence of alpha or paired-chain data. A later genetic analysis reported fewer N-insertions in productive TCRs among donors in an Asian-associated ancestry cluster than the 666-donor mean. In a later analysis, around 17,000 TCR beta sequences were associated with specific HLA alleles at a false discovery rate of 0.05. Some IMGT-functional V segments, including TRBV6-2 and TRBV6-3, could not be told apart with the 87-base-pair reads, so those segments were excluded. The classifier was reported to diagnose cytomegalovirus status with high specificity and sensitivity in both the original cohort and the validation cohort. The authors suggested that the approach could potentially be generalized to other disease states and immunological phenotypes. In an earlier analysis of some 540 of the donors, most TCR beta V segments appeared in productive rearrangements about 90% or about 30% of the time, broadly matching IMGT annotations. According to a later analysis, parvovirus B19, influenza, CMV and Epstein-Barr virus appeared linked to several top co-occurrence clusters. Presence/absence analyses assumed roughly uniform sequencing depth across donors, an assumption that may not hold. HLA typing was unavailable for some donors at each locus, so association tests used only the typed subset. An association between a missense DCLRE1C variant and V-gene and J-gene trimming of TCR beta chains was found in a later genetic analysis and replicated in an independent cohort. The sequencing pipeline was judged likely to have produced a cluster of highly shared sequence variants as a technical artifact. According to a later analysis, TCR association rates differed among HLA loci, with DRB1 alleles showing the most associated TCRs and HLA-C alleles showing the fewest. Linkage disequilibrium might explain the correlated functional status among segregating V segments, but an unknown experimental factor could not be excluded. In a later analysis, HLA-associated TCR beta chains were found to be more clonally expanded and to have lower generation probabilities than equally common non-associated chains. A further reported finding was that TCR beta sequences accurately predicted the HLA-A and HLA-B alleles for most subjects in the first cohort. A later analysis found that most CMV-associated TCR beta chains appeared HLA-restricted, with HLA associations seemingly driven largely by CMV exposure. The only immune exposure information available for the cohort was CMV serostatus. Three of the identified cytomegalovirus-associated TCR beta chains were confirmed in vitro to be specific for cytomegalovirus antigens.

Concerning this clone: No cognate antigen has been identified for it.

There are 13 amino acids in the CDR3, from cysteine to phenylalanine inclusive. Just the 39-base CDR3 DNA is kept, in frame starting at base 1. The germline V gene (reference sequence) supplies CDR1 GTSNPN and CDR2 SVGIG. Trimming costs V 3 bases and J 4 bases, and their ends lie 13 bases apart. The library was prepared using the immunoSEQ multiplex PCR assay. For the multiplex PCR, a mixture combining 60 forward primers for TCR Vbeta segments and 13 reverse primers for TCR Jbeta segments was used. Amplification of the CDR3 region of rearranged TCR beta genes was performed with a multiplex PCR assay on genomic DNA. The amplified TCR beta libraries were sequenced on the Illumina HiSeq System as 87-base-pair reads. Concerning the study's data processing: In a later analysis, some 80 million unique TCR beta chains were counted across the 500 to 850 repertoires, and approximately 11 million of these chains were shared by at least two donors. Raw reads were error-corrected and collapsed into unique sequences by a nearest-neighbor algorithm in which closely related sequences were merged to remove PCR and sequencing errors. To assign V, D and J gene segments, CDR3 sequences were aligned to IMGT reference sequences. For a sequence to be retained, a match of at least six nucleotides was required to both a V gene segment and a J gene segment. A rearrangement counted as productive if the CDR3 had no stop codons and remained in frame with V and J, and every other rearrangement counted as non-productive. CDR3 was defined by IMGT convention, running from the second conserved V-encoded cysteine to the conserved J-encoded phenylalanine. Sequences without an unambiguous match to a single V gene segment were excluded from the earlier analysis of a few hundred of the donors. An earlier analysis of several hundred of the donors classified V segments as functional when productive rearrangements were above 56.7% and as segregating when the standard deviation between donors was above 5%. A statistical classification framework was developed to diagnose cytomegalovirus status using the catalog of TCR beta chain sequences. V and J gene assignment, in a later analysis, came from comparing TCR nucleotide sequences with IMGT/GENE-DB human TR gene sequences. In a later analysis, CDR3 sequences and most-parsimonious VDJ recombination scenarios were assigned using the TCRdist pipeline. In a later analysis, each TCR beta chain was defined by its CDR3 amino acid sequence together with its V-gene family, and reads without a unique V-gene family were excluded. A later analysis removed 592 highly shared, low-generation-probability nucleotide sequences to deal with suspected cross-contamination and a sequencing artifact. In a later analysis, a clonal expansion index for each public chain was calculated from normalized within-repertoire ranks of inferred template counts. In a later analysis, generation probabilities were computed with a VDJ recombination model fitted to out-of-frame rearrangements, and the resulting probabilities were checked against IGoR. Hypergeometric tests were used in a later analysis to score TCR-TCR, TCR-HLA and TCR-CMV co-occurrence, with a repertoire-size bias correction applied to the TCR pairs. To estimate false discovery rates, a later analysis permuted the HLA or CMV assignments 20 times. A later analysis grouped co-occurring TCRs with DBSCAN, adding TCRdist sequence similarity when clustering within HLA-allele-positive subsets. Repertoires with fewer than 30,000 or more than 120,000 public chains were left out of co-occurrence clustering, as were about 5 repertoires with anomalous nucleotide sharing. TCRdb holds this immuneACCESS table with in-frame rearrangements only. Some clones are missing; in checked studies, unresolved V genes explain under half, and the rest has no known cause. Clone size and the V and J calls come from that table; the DNA yielded D and trimming. The sample's own table lists approximately 190,000 clones. Of the sample, almost 0.75% falls within the top ten clones.

Sample: PBMCs. The chain is assembled from TRBV30 and TRBJ2-7, with TRBD2 perhaps the D gene, on 7 matching bases. The TCR sequence derives from a boy between 5 and 17 years old in good health and CMV-seronegative. The CDR3 in this case is CAWRKRGGYEQYF. The nucleotide sequence reads TGTGCCTGGAGAAAAAGGGGGGGTTACGAGCAGTACTTC.